The 4 T cell receptor beta chains presented below share a single source sample, sequenced in a study of graft-versus-host responses after intestinal transplantation. Method: immunoSEQ multiplex PCR; TCRdb's copy keeps in-frame clones and lacks some. The data contain some 70,000 clones, roughly 92% of them singletons. Material: bone marrow, obtained approximately 740 days after intestinal transplantation. Receptors were obtained from a human patient who received an intestinal transplant, so some T cells may come from the graft donor.

J is TRBJ1-2 and V is TRBV5-1, with 7 positions matching TRBD1. V lost 0 bases and J lost 1; bases outside the gene matches: 6. This CDR3 is built from 16 residues. Germline loops: CDR1 SGHRS, CDR2 YFSETQ. This chain's CDR3 is CASSLGTGVFNYGYTF. In DNA, the CDR3 is TGCGCCAGCAGCTTGGGGACAGGAGTTTTTAACTATGGCTACACCTTC.

The rearrangement joins TRBV9 to TRBJ1-6, with D perhaps matching TRBD1 (6 bases). This CDR3 spans 15 amino acids. V gave up 2 bases and J gave up 10 bases, with 16 bases separating them. Germline CDR1 and CDR2: SGDLS and YYNGEE. The CDR3 loop is CASSVIGEGGSPLHF. The CDR3 DNA sequence: TGTGCCAGCAGCGTGATTGGGGAGGGGGGCTCACCCCTCCACTTT.

This chain uses TRBV5-6 with TRBJ2-7, with 8 bases aligning to TRBD1. With V trimmed by 3 bases and J by 4 bases, 6 bases remained unmatched. The germline gives CDR1 SGHDT, CDR2 YYEEEE. The CDR3 has 14 amino acids. CDR3 sequence (DNA): TGTGCCAGCAGCTACGGACAGGGCCGGTACGAGCAGTACTTC. It specifies CASSYGQGRYEQYF.

The rearrangement links TRBV5-4 to TRBJ1-2, with D tentatively TRBD1 (5 bases). The CDR3 is made up of 13 amino acids. V shed 9 bases and J shed 4 bases, with 16 bases lying between them. From germline, CDR1 is SGHNT and CDR2 YYREEE (reference sequence). The chain's CDR3 is CAMPLRGPYGYTF. The DNA for the CDR3 is TGTGCCATGCCTCTTAGGGGACCCTATGGCTACACCTTC.